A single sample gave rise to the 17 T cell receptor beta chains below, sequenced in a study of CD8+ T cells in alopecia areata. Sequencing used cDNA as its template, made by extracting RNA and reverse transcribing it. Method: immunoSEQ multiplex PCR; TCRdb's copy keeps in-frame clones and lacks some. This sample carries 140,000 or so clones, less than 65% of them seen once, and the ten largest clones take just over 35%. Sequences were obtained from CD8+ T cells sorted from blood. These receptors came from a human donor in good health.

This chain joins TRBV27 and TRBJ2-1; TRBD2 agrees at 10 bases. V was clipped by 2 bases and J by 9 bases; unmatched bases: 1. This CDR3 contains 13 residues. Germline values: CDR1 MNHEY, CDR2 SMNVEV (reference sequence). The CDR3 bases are TGTGCCAGCAGTTTAAGACTAGCGGGTGAGCAGTTCTTC. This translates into CASSLRLAGEQFF.

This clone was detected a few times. DNA of the CDR3: TGTGCCAGCCTAGGGGGCATATCCTACGAGCAGTACTTC. As protein: CASLGGISYEQYF. This chain uses TRBV2 with TRBJ2-7; 7 bases are shared with TRBD1. Germline lookup yields CDR1 SNHLY and CDR2 FYNNEI. Trimming removed 8 bases from V and 1 base from J; junction bases left unmatched: 5. This CDR3 comprises 13 residues.

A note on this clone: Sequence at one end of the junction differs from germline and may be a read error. The CDR3 reads CSVKEDSNTEAFF. The CDR3 nucleotides read TGCAGCGTTAAAGAGGACTCGAACACTGAAGCTTTCTTT. The chain carries TRBV29-1 and TRBJ1-1; no firm D call. The CDR3 contains 13 residues. Germline values: CDR1 SQVTM, CDR2 ANQGSEA.

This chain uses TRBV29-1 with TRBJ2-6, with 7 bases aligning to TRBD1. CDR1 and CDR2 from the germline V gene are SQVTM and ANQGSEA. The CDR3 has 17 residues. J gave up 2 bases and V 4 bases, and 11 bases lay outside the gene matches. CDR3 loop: CSVVSRGGVTGANVLTF. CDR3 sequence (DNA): TGCAGCGTTGTCAGTCGAGGGGGCGTAACTGGGGCCAACGTCCTGACTTTC.

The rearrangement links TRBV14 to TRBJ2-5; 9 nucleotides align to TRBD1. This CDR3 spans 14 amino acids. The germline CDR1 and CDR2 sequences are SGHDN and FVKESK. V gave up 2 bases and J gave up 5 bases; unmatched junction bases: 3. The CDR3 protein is CASSQWTGDETQYF. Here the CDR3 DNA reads TGTGCCAGCAGCCAATGGACAGGGGATGAGACCCAGTACTTC.

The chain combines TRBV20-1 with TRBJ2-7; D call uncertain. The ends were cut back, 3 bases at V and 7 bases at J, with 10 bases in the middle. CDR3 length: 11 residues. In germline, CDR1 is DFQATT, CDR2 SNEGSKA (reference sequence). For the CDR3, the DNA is TGCAGTGCTAGGACCTTGGGAGAGCAGTACTTC. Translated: CSARTLGEQYF.

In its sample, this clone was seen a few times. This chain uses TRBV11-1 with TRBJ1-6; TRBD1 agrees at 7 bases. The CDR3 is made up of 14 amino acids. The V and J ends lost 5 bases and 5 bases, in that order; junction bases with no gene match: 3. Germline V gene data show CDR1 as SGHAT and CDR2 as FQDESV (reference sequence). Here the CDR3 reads CASSRTGNNSPLHF. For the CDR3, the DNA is TGTGCCAGCAGCCGGACAGGAAATAATTCACCCCTCCACTTT. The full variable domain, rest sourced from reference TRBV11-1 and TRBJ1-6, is EAEVAQSPRYKITEKSQAVAFWCDPISGHATLYWYRQILGQGPELLVQFQDESVVDDSQLPKDRFSAERLKGVDSTLKIQPAELGDSAMYLCASSRTGNNSPLHFGNGTRLTVT.

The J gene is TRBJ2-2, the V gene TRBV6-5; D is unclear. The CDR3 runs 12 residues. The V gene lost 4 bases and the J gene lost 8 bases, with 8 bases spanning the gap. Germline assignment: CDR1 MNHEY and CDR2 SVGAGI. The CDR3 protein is CASSSLDGELFF. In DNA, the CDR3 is TGTGCCAGCAGTTCCCTGGATGGGGAGCTGTTTTTT.

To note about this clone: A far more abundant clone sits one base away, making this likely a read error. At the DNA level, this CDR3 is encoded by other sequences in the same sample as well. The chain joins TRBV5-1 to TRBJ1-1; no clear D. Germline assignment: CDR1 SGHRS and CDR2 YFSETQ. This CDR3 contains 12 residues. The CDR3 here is CASSLGVTEAFF. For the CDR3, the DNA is TGTGCCAGCAGCTTGGGTGTCACTGAAGCTTTCTTT.

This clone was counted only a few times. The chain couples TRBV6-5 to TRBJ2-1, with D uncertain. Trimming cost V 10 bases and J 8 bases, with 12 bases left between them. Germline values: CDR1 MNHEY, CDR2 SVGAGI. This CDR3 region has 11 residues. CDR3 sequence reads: CATSLVHEQFF. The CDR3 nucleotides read TGTGCCACCTCGCTAGTGCATGAGCAGTTCTTC.

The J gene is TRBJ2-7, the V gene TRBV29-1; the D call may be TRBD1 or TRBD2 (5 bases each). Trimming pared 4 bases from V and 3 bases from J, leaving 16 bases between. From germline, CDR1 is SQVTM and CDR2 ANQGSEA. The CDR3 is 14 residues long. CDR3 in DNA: TGCAGCGTTGCCGGGGCCGAGGGTAGCTACGAGCAGTACTTC. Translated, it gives CSVAGAEGSYEQYF.

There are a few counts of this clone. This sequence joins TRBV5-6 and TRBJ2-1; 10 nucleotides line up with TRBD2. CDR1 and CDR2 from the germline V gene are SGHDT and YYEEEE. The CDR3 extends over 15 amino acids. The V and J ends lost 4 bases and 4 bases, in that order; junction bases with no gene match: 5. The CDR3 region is CASSHRTSGYNEQFF. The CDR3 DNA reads TGTGCCAGCAGCCACCGGACTAGCGGATACAATGAGCAGTTCTTC.

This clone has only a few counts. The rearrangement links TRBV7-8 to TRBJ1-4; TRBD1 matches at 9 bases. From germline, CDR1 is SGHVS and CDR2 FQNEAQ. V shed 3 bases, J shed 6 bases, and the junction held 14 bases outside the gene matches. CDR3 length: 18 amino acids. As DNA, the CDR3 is TGTGCCAGCAGCTTGCGTCCCGGGACAGGGAAGGAGGATGAAAAACTGTTTTTT. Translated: CASSLRPGTGKEDEKLFF.

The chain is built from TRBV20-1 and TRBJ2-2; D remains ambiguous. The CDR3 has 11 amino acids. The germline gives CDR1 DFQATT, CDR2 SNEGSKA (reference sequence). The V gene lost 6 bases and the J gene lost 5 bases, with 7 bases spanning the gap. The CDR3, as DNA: TGCAGTGCCTTGGGTACCGGGGAGCTGTTTTTT. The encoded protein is CSALGTGELFF.

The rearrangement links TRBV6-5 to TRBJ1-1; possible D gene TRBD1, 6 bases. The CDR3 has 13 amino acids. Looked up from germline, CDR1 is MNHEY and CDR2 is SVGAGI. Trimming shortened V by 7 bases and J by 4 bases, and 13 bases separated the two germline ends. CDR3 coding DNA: TGTGCCAGCACCCAGACAGGCCGCACTGAAGCTTTCTTT. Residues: CASTQTGRTEAFF.

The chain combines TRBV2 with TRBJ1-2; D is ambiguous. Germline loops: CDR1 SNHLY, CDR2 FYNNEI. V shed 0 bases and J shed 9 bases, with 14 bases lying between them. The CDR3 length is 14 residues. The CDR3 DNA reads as TGTGCCAGCAGTGAAGCGCGCCAGGCTCGGAGCTACACCTTC. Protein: CASSEARQARSYTF.

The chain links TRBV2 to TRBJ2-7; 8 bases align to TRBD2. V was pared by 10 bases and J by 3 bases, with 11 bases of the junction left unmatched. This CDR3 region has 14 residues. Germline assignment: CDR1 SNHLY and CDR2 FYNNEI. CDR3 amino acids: CATGPTSGSYEQYF. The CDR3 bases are TGTGCCACAGGACCAACTAGCGGAAGCTACGAGCAGTACTTC.